This T cell receptor (beta chain) was identified in a study of cytomegalovirus exposure and HLA in healthy donors. As for this clone: Its antigen is as yet unknown.

Deletions cut 3 bases from V and 1 base from J, with 13 bases between. The CDR3 has 16 amino acids. CDR1 is KGHSH and CDR2 is LQKENI in the germline V gene. Findings and caveats of the study: The study recorded 164 TCR beta chains that were cytomegalovirus-associated.

Clones were read by immunoSEQ multiplex PCR, and TCRdb kept only the in-frame ones, dropping some. This sample has hundreds of thousands of clones; approximately 88% occur once, and the top ten carry around 0.92%. The sample taken for sequencing was PBMCs. The chain carries TRBV18 and TRBJ1-5, with D possibly being TRBD1 (5 bases). This clonotype originated in a woman aged 18 to 35 in good health and CMV-seronegative. CDR3 protein: CASSPTAPRSNQPQHF. The CDR3 DNA sequence: TGTGCCAGCTCACCGACAGCTCCCCGAAGCAATCAGCCCCAGCATTTT.